Only a few counts were recorded for the clone carrying this T cell receptor beta chain. Antigen specificity is unknown. Clones were read by immunoSEQ multiplex PCR, and TCRdb kept only the in-frame ones, dropping some. The sample yields about 50,000 clones, 70% to 80% seen once. This entry belongs to a study of OX40 agonist ivuxolimab in advanced cancers. Whole-study findings and limits: Partial responders at 0.1-3.0 mg/kg had among the lowest clonal expansion. In the 0.1 to 3.0 mg/kg range, CD4+ and CD8+ blood T cells had expanded clonally by week 6. Part of the nonresponder group also had normalized T-cell clonal expansion that was low.

The V end lost 4 bases, the J end lost 0 bases, and 4 bases lay between the germline ends. Germline assignment: CDR1 LNHDA and CDR2 SQIVND (reference sequence). This CDR3 is built from 13 residues. The V gene is TRBV19, the J gene TRBJ1-5; D is uncertain. This TCR was recovered from an adult with an advanced solid tumor such as melanoma, head and neck, liver or kidney cancer. Sequences were derived from CD4+ or CD8+ T cells sorted from blood, sampled in a trial of the OX40 agonist ivuxolimab. CDR3 bases: TGTGCCAGTAGTAAGTATAGCAATCAGCCCCAGCATTTT. This translates into CASSKYSNQPQHF. Together with reference TRBV19 and TRBJ1-5, the CDR3 gives the full variable domain: DGGITQSPKYLFRKEGQNVTLSCEQNLNHDAMYWYRQDPGQGLRLIYYSQIVNDFQKGDIAEGYSVSREKKESFPLTVTSAQKNPTAFYLCASSKYSNQPQHFGDGTRLSIL.